This TCR beta chain came from a study of cytomegalovirus exposure and HLA in healthy donors. Notes on the study in general: Per a prior analysis, the majority of TCR beta V segments were productive roughly 90% or roughly 30% of the time. Later work associated around 18,000 TCR beta sequences with HLA alleles at 0.05 false discovery rate.

The PCR was carried out with 60 Vbeta primers and 13 Jbeta primers. Method: immunoSEQ multiplex PCR; TCRdb's copy keeps in-frame clones and lacks some. Among roughly 100,000 clones, approximately 85% were seen once, and the ten largest hold approximately 4%. About this clone: What it recognizes is unknown.

The sequenced material came from PBMCs. The clonotype was recovered from a man younger than 45 in good health and CMV-seronegative.

CDR3 loop: CASRDQAGGTDTQYF. In nucleotides, the CDR3 is TGTGCCAGCAGAGACCAAGCGGGTGGGACAGATACGCAGTATTTT. This chain links TRBV6-6 with TRBJ2-3; D is perhaps TRBD2 (6 bases). V was cut by 6 bases and J by 3 bases, with 16 bases left in between. There are 15 residues in the CDR3. Germline CDR1 is MNHNY and CDR2 is SVGAGI (reference sequence).